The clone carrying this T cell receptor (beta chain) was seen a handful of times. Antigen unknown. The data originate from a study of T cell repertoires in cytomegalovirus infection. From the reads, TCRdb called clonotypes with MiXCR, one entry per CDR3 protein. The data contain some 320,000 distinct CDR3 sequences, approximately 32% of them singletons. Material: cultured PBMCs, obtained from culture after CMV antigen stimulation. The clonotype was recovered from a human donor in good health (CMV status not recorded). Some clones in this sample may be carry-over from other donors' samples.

Here the CDR3 DNA reads TGTGCCAGCCTAAGGGACAGGGGGAACATTCAGTACTTC. This encodes CASLRDRGNIQYF. V is TRBV6-1 and J is TRBJ2-4, with 11 bases fitting TRBD1. V lost 8 bases and J lost 7; bases outside the gene matches: 4. From germline, CDR1 is MNHNS and CDR2 SASEGT. The CDR3 length is 13 residues.